Listed here is a single T cell receptor beta chain. Its antigen is unknown. No qualities accompany the bases; no much larger clone lies one base away. This specimen comes from a study of cytomegalovirus exposure and HLA in healthy donors (TCRdb year 2017). For the study in its entirety: In an earlier analysis of 550 to 750 of the donors, 250 to 350 Gb of sequence data and 95 million to 130 million unique TCR beta sequences from roughly 180 million T cells were reported. An early release covering over 500 HLA-typed donors comprised 250 to 350 gigabases of sequencing data and around 80 million unique TCR sequences. Among the roughly 400 genotyped donors, roughly 80% belonged to the genetic ancestry cluster associated with self-reported Caucasian donors. The study aimed to test whether signatures of past pathogen exposure could be identified by cataloging public T cell receptors. The study used immunosequencing to profile the T cell repertoires of approximately 630 subjects and linked those repertoires to cytomegalovirus serostatus. In addition to the first cohort of 666 subjects, a separate validation cohort of approximately 130 different subjects was used. To predict cytomegalovirus infection status, the study brought together high-throughput TCR immunosequencing, statistical association of individual TCRs with disease status, and machine learning. In a later analysis, previously published TCR beta repertoires from 600 to 850 donors were re-analyzed and high-resolution HLA genotyping was added so that TCR occurrence patterns could be studied. In the later analysis, no new phenotypic data were used to find candidate immune exposures; instead, reliance was placed on TCR beta sequences and their occurrence across donors. In an earlier analysis of roughly 540 of the donors, high-throughput TCR beta sequencing was used to judge whether each TCR beta V gene segment behaved as functional or pseudogenic. Donor age, sex, ethnicity and CMV serostatus were compiled alongside the repertoire data. In a later genetic analysis, genome-wide SNP genotypes for 398 of the 666 donors were used, and that subset was treated as a discovery cohort. All discovery cohort repertoires had been generated using a single sequencing platform. HLA typing covered class I and class II loci at four-digit resolution. The number of donors typed differed by locus, with about 629-630 for A, B, C, DRB1 and DQB1, 522 for DQA1, 600 to 610 for DPA1, and some 440 for DPB1. Five DR-DQ haplotypes were handled as single units for association and clustering, since linkage in the cohort was strong. On average, roughly 200,000 unique TCR beta nucleotide sequences were sequenced per donor among fewer than 500 genotyped donors of the cohort, with roughly 19% of those sequences being non-productive. Study-wide findings and limitations: A cluster of highly shared sequence variants was judged likely to be a technical artifact of the sequencing pipeline. According to a later analysis, most CMV-associated TCR beta chains appeared to be HLA-restricted, and the HLA associations seemed to be driven largely by CMV exposure. A later analysis found that HLA-associated TCR beta chains were more clonally expanded and had lower generation probabilities than equally common non-associated chains. Linkage disequilibrium might explain the correlated functional status among segregating V segments, but an unknown experimental factor could not be ruled out. Most TCR sequences were seen in very few donors, while some public TCRs were found in many individuals. Specific HLA alleles were associated with 15,000 to 20,000 TCR beta sequences at a false discovery rate of 0.05 in a later analysis. This cohort had only TCR beta chains sequenced, and the lack of alpha or paired-chain data limited which features could be detected. Some IMGT-functional V segments, including TRBV6-2 and TRBV6-3, could not be told apart with the 87-base-pair reads, so those segments were excluded. Because counts were too low, about 18 rarely observed V segments, including chromosome 9 orphons, were excluded from the earlier analysis of fewer than 650 of the donors. According to a later analysis, TCR association rates differed among HLA loci, with DRB1 alleles showing the most associated TCRs and HLA-C alleles showing the fewest. The study listed over 150 TCR beta chains as associated with cytomegalovirus. CMV serostatus was the only immune exposure information available for the cohort. When HLA alleles, especially DR and DQ, strongly co-occurred, attributing TCR associations to individual alleles was difficult. According to a later analysis, parvovirus B19, influenza, CMV and Epstein-Barr virus appeared linked to several top co-occurrence clusters. HLA typing was unavailable for some donors at each locus, so association tests used only the typed subset. A further reported finding was that TCR beta sequences accurately predicted the HLA-A and HLA-B alleles for most subjects in the first cohort. The authors suggested that the approach could potentially be extended to other disease states and immunological phenotypes. Presence/absence analyses assumed roughly uniform sequencing depth across donors, an assumption that may not hold. In vitro tests confirmed that three of the cytomegalovirus-associated TCR beta chains recognize cytomegalovirus antigens. An earlier analysis of 587 of the donors showed that most TCR beta V segments appeared in productive rearrangements either about 90% or about 30% of the time, which broadly matched IMGT annotations. Compared with the roughly 700-donor mean, donors in an Asian-associated ancestry cluster had fewer N-insertions in productive TCRs, according to a later genetic analysis. V-gene and J-gene trimming of TCR beta chains was associated with a missense DCLRE1C variant in a later genetic analysis, and the association was replicated in an independent cohort. In both the original and validation cohorts, the classifier was reported to diagnose cytomegalovirus status with high specificity and sensitivity.

Receptor libraries were prepared by the immunoSEQ multiplex PCR assay. For the multiplex PCR, a mixture combining 60 forward primers for TCR Vbeta segments and 13 reverse primers for TCR Jbeta segments was used. The CDR3 region of rearranged TCR beta genes was amplified from genomic DNA by a multiplex PCR assay. The amplified TCR beta libraries were sequenced on the Illumina HiSeq System as 87-base-pair reads. As for the original processing: A later analysis counted tens of millions of unique TCR beta chains across the approximately 700 repertoires, and around 9.9 million of these chains were shared by at least two donors. A nearest-neighbor algorithm error-corrected the raw reads and collapsed the reads into unique sequences, merging closely related sequences to remove PCR and sequencing errors. Alignment of CDR3 sequences to IMGT reference sequences was used to assign V, D and J gene segments. For a sequence to be retained, a match of at least six nucleotides was required to both a V gene segment and a J gene segment. Rearrangements were called productive when the CDR3 lacked stop codons and stayed in frame with V and J; all others were non-productive. CDR3 was defined according to IMGT convention as the region running from the second conserved V-encoded cysteine to the conserved J-encoded phenylalanine. In an earlier analysis of 550 to 650 of the donors, sequences lacking an unambiguous match to a single V gene segment were excluded. An earlier analysis of fewer than 750 of the donors classified V segments as functional when productive rearrangements were above 56.7% and as segregating when the standard deviation between donors was above 5%. A statistical classification framework was built to diagnose cytomegalovirus status from the catalog of TCR beta chain sequences. In a later analysis, TCR nucleotide sequences were compared against IMGT/GENE-DB human TR gene sequences so that V and J genes could be assigned. A later analysis assigned CDR3 sequences and most-parsimonious VDJ recombination scenarios with the TCRdist pipeline. In a later analysis, each TCR beta chain was defined by its CDR3 amino acid sequence together with its V-gene family, and reads without a unique V-gene family were excluded. A later analysis removed 500 to 650 highly shared, low-generation-probability nucleotide sequences to deal with suspected cross-contamination and a sequencing artifact. In a later analysis, a clonal expansion index was calculated for each public chain from normalized within-repertoire ranks of inferred template counts. In a later analysis, generation probabilities were computed using a VDJ recombination model fitted to out-of-frame rearrangements, and the results were checked against IGoR. Hypergeometric tests were used in a later analysis to score TCR-TCR, TCR-HLA and TCR-CMV co-occurrence, with a repertoire-size bias correction applied to the TCR pairs. To estimate false discovery rates, a later analysis permuted the HLA or CMV assignments 20 times. In a later analysis, co-occurring TCRs were grouped using DBSCAN, and TCRdist sequence similarity was added for clustering within HLA-allele-positive subsets. Co-occurrence clustering excluded repertoires with fewer than 30,000 or more than 120,000 public chains, plus five with anomalous nucleotide sharing. This immuneACCESS table, as held by TCRdb, lists in-frame sequences with V and J called but not all clones. Of the missing ones, under half trace to an unresolved V gene in checked studies; the others have no known cause. For V, J and clone size, that table is used; D and trimming come from the DNA. The table for this sample lists approximately 160,000 clones; 64% of them were counted only once. The ten largest account for around 3% of the sample.

The germline V end is reduced by 5 bases and the J end by 7 bases; junction bases left unmatched: 11. The CDR3 holds 16 amino acids from the cysteine to the phenylalanine. Just CDR3 DNA is preserved here, 48 bases in frame from base 1. The germline V gene (reference sequence) gives CDR1 as SEHNR and CDR2 as FQNEAQ. The cohort comprised 550 to 700 healthy bone marrow donors. At the time of sampling, all cohort members were nominally healthy, though unrecorded immune exposures were likely present. The donor tested CMV seropositive and was one of the 289 seropositive cohort members. Every donor gave a peripheral blood sample, and the peripheral blood mononuclear cells from that sample were used for TCR beta sequencing. Genomic DNA extraction from the blood cell samples was performed with the Qiagen DNeasy Blood Extraction Kit.

This TCR was sampled from a woman aged 25 to 39 in good health and CMV-seropositive. Recombination linked TRBV7-9 to TRBJ2-2; 9 junctional bases match TRBD2. The material sequenced was PBMCs. The DNA reads as follows: TGTGCCAGCAGCCGATCGTTACAGCGGGAGGACGGGGAGCTGTTTTTT. Its protein product is CASSRSLQREDGELFF.